Only one count was recorded for the clone carrying this TCR beta chain. The sample is drawn from a study of blood T cell repertoires in COVID-19. Germline V gene data show CDR1 as SGDLS and CDR2 as YYNGEE. CDR3 length: 15 amino acids. The junction had 6 bases not matched to a gene; V was cut back by 3 bases and J by 4 bases. Here immunoSEQ multiplex PCR was the method, and the copy in TCRdb shows in-frame clones only, minus some. The table lists fewer than 85,000 clones, around 90% of them singletons. The source material was peripheral blood. This TCR was recovered from a woman aged 50 to 60 in a cohort sampled during active COVID-19. This chain joins TRBV9 and TRBJ1-5; TRBD1 aligns across 8 bases. The CDR3 sequence: CASSADGTGNQPQHF. Here the CDR3 DNA reads TGTGCCAGCAGCGCCGACGGGACAGGTAATCAGCCCCAGCATTTT.